This T cell receptor (beta chain) derives from a study of blood T cell repertoires in COVID-19. Study in general: From the United States, Italy and Spain came samples of acute and convalescent COVID-19.

Assay: immunoSEQ multiplex PCR; the TCRdb copy retains only in-frame clones and omits some. The sample contains roughly 250,000 clones, roughly four fifths of which appear only once. Trimming took 5 bases from V and 9 from J; bases not matched to a gene: 16. The CDR3 length is 17 residues. CDR1 and CDR2 from the germline V gene are LNHDA and SQIVND (reference sequence). The rearrangement uses TRBV19 and TRBJ1-6, with TRBD1 identical over 7 bases. Sequencing was carried out using peripheral blood. This clonotype was obtained from a woman aged 50 to 60 with acute or convalescent COVID-19. The CDR3: CASSLSPTGLSTSPLHF. The CDR3, as DNA: TGTGCCAGTAGTTTAAGCCCGACAGGGTTATCTACTTCACCCCTCCACTTT.